A selection of T cell receptor beta chains follows, all from one sample in a study of blood T cells in healthy people across ages. TCRdb passed the 5' RACE reads through MiXCR, listing each CDR3 protein once. The sample includes 920,000 or so distinct CDR3 sequences, roughly 45% seen only once; the top ten take approximately 20%. Specimen: blood. These receptors all come from a woman in her sixties or seventies in good health. Each CDR3 is given with its conserved first and last residue. The D gene is left open where the match is weak. Rows give clone size only sometimes, using once, few, many, or a class for an expanded clone.

V,J,size,length,D,CDR3,DNA
TRBV6-1,TRBJ2-3,NA,15,NA,CAGSEIDGYTDTQYF,TGTGCCGGCAGTGAAATAGATGGATACACAGATACGCAGTATTTT
TRBV7-9,TRBJ2-3,NA,17,NA,CASSLGWDTDHTDTQYF,TGTGCCAGCAGCTTAGGGTGGGACACGGACCACACAGATACGCAGTATTTT
TRBV20-1,TRBJ2-3,NA,14,NA,CSARRKVIADTQYF,TGCAGTGCTAGAAGGAAGGTTATCGCAGATACGCAGTATTTT
TRBV6-2/TRBV6-3,TRBJ2-7,NA,14,NA,CASSWSDVLGEQYF,TGTGCCAGCAGTTGGAGTGACGTTCTCGGCGAGCAGTACTTC
TRBV7-9,TRBJ2-1,NA,16,NA,CASITGQGDTYNEQFF,TGTGCCAGCATCACCGGACAAGGCGATACCTACAATGAGCAGTTCTTC
TRBV20-1,TRBJ2-4,NA,15,NA,CSATSRQGHGGGQYF,TGCAGTGCTACCTCCCGGCAGGGTCATGGGGGTGGGCAGTACTTC
TRBV9,TRBJ1-1,NA,13,NA,CASSVTGLTEAFF,TGTGCCAGCAGCGTAACAGGGCTCACTGAAGCTTTCTTT
TRBV20-1,TRBJ1-1,few,14,NA,CSAQPTGDDTEAFF,TGCAGTGCCCAACCGACGGGGGATGACACTGAAGCTTTCTTT
TRBV5-1,TRBJ2-1,NA,16,NA,CASSPLADSSYNEQFF,TGCGCCAGCAGCCCTCTAGCGGACAGCTCCTACAATGAGCAGTTCTTC
TRBV15,TRBJ1-5,NA,13,NA,CATSPTKGLPQHF,TGTGCCACCAGCCCTACGAAGGGTCTACCCCAGCATTTT
TRBV11-2,TRBJ2-7,NA,15,TRBD1,CASSTEGAGPLEQYF,TGTGCCAGCAGCACTGAGGGGGCAGGACCTCTCGAGCAGTACTTC
TRBV3-1,TRBJ1-2,NA,15,NA,CASSQGAEGGYGYTF,TGTGCCAGCAGCCAAGGGGCCGAGGGGGGCTATGGCTACACCTTC
TRBV7-6,TRBJ1-1,NA,15,TRBD1,CASSARTGGFTEAFF,TGTGCCAGCAGCGCGAGGACAGGGGGCTTCACTGAAGCTTTCTTT
TRBV29-1,TRBJ2-1,NA,11,NA,CSVQGWNEQFF,TGCAGCGTCCAGGGTTGGAATGAGCAGTTCTTC
TRBV6-6,TRBJ2-7,NA,14,NA,CASSPVTPRGEQYF,TGTGCCAGCAGCCCAGTGACTCCCCGGGGCGAGCAGTACTTC
TRBV27,TRBJ1-4,NA,18,NA,CASSPRFAPGGTNEKLFF,TGTGCCAGCAGTCCTCGTTTCGCCCCAGGCGGAACTAATGAAAAACTGTTTTTT
TRBV9,TRBJ2-5,NA,14,NA,CASSVGGLRETQYF,TGTGCCAGCAGCGTAGGTGGGCTGAGAGAGACCCAGTACTTC
TRBV24-1,TRBJ1-2,NA,14,NA,CATGTPELTYGYTF,TGTGCCACGGGGACACCCGAGCTCACTTATGGCTACACCTTC
TRBV6-2/TRBV6-3,TRBJ2-7,NA,14,NA,CASSDLAPSYEQYF,TGTGCCAGCAGTGATCTAGCGCCGTCCTACGAGCAGTACTTC
TRBV29-1,TRBJ2-2,NA,13,TRBD2,CSVDFGEGGELFF,TGCAGCGTTGATTTCGGGGAGGGCGGGGAGCTGTTTTTT
TRBV3-1,TRBJ2-1,once,16,TRBD2,CASSQGPAGGFDEQFF,TGTGCCAGCAGCCAAGGTCCAGCGGGAGGGTTCGATGAGCAGTTCTTC
TRBV7-9,TRBJ2-3,NA,13,NA,CAAKGGAGDTQYF,TGTGCAGCAAAGGGGGGGGCCGGCGATACGCAGTATTTT
TRBV29-1,TRBJ2-1,NA,16,TRBD1,CSTSGDRDVGSNEQFF,TGCAGCACATCCGGGGACAGGGACGTTGGATCCAATGAGCAGTTCTTC
TRBV20-1,TRBJ2-3,NA,14,TRBD2,CSAISGRGTDTQYF,TGCAGTGCCATTAGCGGGAGGGGCACAGATACGCAGTATTTT
TRBV20-1,TRBJ1-5,few,14,TRBD1,CSAGTGGRNQPQHF,TGCAGTGCTGGGACAGGGGGCCGGAACCAGCCCCAGCATTTT
TRBV12-3/TRBV12-4,TRBJ2-5,many,16,NA,CASSFTGREVLETQYF,TGTGCCAGCAGTTTTACTGGGCGGGAAGTACTTGAGACCCAGTACTTC
TRBV10-3,TRBJ2-1,few,12,NA,CAISDPGYEQFF,TGTGCCATCAGTGACCCAGGGTACGAGCAGTTCTTC
TRBV3-1,TRBJ2-5,few,13,NA,CASTVGVGETQYF,TGTGCCAGCACCGTTGGGGTGGGGGAGACCCAGTACTTC
TRBV6-6,TRBJ1-1,once,15,NA,CASRTLQGPNTEAFF,TGTGCCAGCAGGACACTACAGGGCCCGAACACTGAAGCTTTCTTT
TRBV29-1,TRBJ1-2,few,10,NA,CSVSGNGYTF,TGCAGCGTTAGTGGGAATGGCTACACCTTC
TRBV7-3,TRBJ1-5,NA,15,TRBD1,CASRGTAFGNQPQHF,TGTGCCAGCAGAGGGACAGCTTTTGGCAATCAGCCCCAGCATTTT
TRBV29-1,TRBJ2-1,NA,14,TRBD2,CSVGRAGMVNEQFF,TGCAGCGTTGGAAGAGCGGGAATGGTCAATGAGCAGTTCTTC
TRBV7-9,TRBJ2-3,NA,15,TRBD1,CASSPQGANTDTQYF,TGTGCCAGCAGCCCCCAGGGGGCGAACACAGATACGCAGTATTTT
TRBV21-1,TRBJ2-7,NA,16,NA,CARGIGDRRSPNEQYF,TGTGCCAGAGGGATTGGGGACAGGCGCTCCCCCAACGAGCAGTACTTC
TRBV6-6,TRBJ2-5,NA,14,TRBD1,CASSDRGGEETQYF,TGTGCCAGCAGCGACAGGGGCGGAGAAGAGACCCAGTACTTC
TRBV14,TRBJ2-1,NA,14,NA,CASSQVGRLNEQFF,TGTGCCAGCAGCCAAGTTGGCCGCCTTAATGAGCAGTTCTTC
TRBV28,TRBJ2-3,NA,11,NA,CASSPGRTQYF,TGTGCCAGCAGTCCCGGACGGACGCAGTATTTT
TRBV29-1,TRBJ1-4,NA,13,NA,CSVYGATNEKLFF,TGCAGCGTCTACGGTGCAACTAATGAAAAACTGTTTTTT
TRBV6-1,TRBJ2-7,few,15,TRBD1,CASSEWKGGYYEQYF,TGTGCCAGCAGTGAATGGAAAGGGGGCTACTACGAGCAGTACTTC
TRBV7-6,TRBJ1-6,NA,16,TRBD1,CASSFSPGTGNSPLHF,TGTGCCAGCAGCTTCTCACCCGGGACAGGGAATTCACCCCTCCACTTT
TRBV10-3,TRBJ2-5,many,13,NA,CATLKGGEETQYF,TGTGCCACCCTAAAGGGCGGAGAAGAGACCCAGTACTTC
TRBV24-1,TRBJ2-5,NA,14,TRBD2,CATSDGLVQETQYF,TGTGCCACCAGTGACGGACTAGTTCAAGAGACCCAGTACTTC
TRBV2,TRBJ1-1,NA,13,NA,CASSVGDYTEAFF,TGTGCCAGCAGTGTGGGGGATTACACTGAAGCTTTCTTT
TRBV3-1,TRBJ2-1,once,16,NA,CASSQGAWGANNEQFF,TGTGCCAGCAGCCAAGGAGCGTGGGGGGCGAACAATGAGCAGTTCTTC
TRBV7-6,TRBJ2-3,NA,16,TRBD2,CASSLGTSGIGDTQYF,TGTGCCAGCAGCCTCGGGACTAGCGGGATTGGAGATACGCAGTATTTT
TRBV7-2,TRBJ2-7,NA,15,TRBD2,CASSLYMAGGGEQYF,TGTGCCAGCAGCTTATATATGGCGGGAGGAGGAGAGCAGTACTTC
TRBV2,TRBJ2-5,NA,14,NA,CASRPGGDQETQYF,TGTGCCAGCAGGCCAGGGGGGGACCAAGAGACCCAGTACTTC
TRBV6-1,TRBJ1-5,NA,15,NA,CASSEPGISNQPQHF,TGTGCCAGCAGTGAACCCGGGATTAGCAATCAGCCCCAGCATTTT
TRBV5-1,TRBJ2-3,many,15,TRBD2,CASSPGLAGADTQYF,TGCGCCAGCAGCCCGGGACTAGCGGGAGCAGATACGCAGTATTTT
TRBV11-2,TRBJ2-3,NA,14,NA,CASSDRATTDTQYF,TGTGCCAGCAGTGACAGAGCTACTACAGATACGCAGTATTTT
TRBV20-1,TRBJ2-7,NA,16,NA,CSASAPSALLYNEQYF,TGCAGTGCTAGCGCTCCTAGTGCTCTCTTATACAATGAGCAGTACTTC
TRBV3-1,TRBJ2-1,once,15,TRBD2,CASSQTSGAYKEQFF,TGTGCCAGCAGCCAGACTAGCGGGGCTTACAAGGAGCAGTTCTTC
TRBV25-1,TRBJ2-3,NA,15,NA,CASSDSRDLTDAQYF,TGTGCCAGCAGTGACTCTCGGGACTTAACAGATGCGCAGTATTTT
TRBV2,TRBJ2-3,NA,18,NA,CASSVHRPPSPSTDTQYF,TGTGCCAGCAGTGTTCACAGGCCCCCTTCTCCTAGCACAGATACGCAGTATTTT